Listed below are T cell receptor beta chains from one sample, sequenced in a study of post-analysis software for immune sequencing data. A single record per CDR3 protein comes from TCRdb applying MiXCR to the PCR reads. This repertoire shows about 540,000 distinct CDR3 sequences, roughly 34% found once; its top ten account for around 5.9%. What was sequenced was blood. These receptors were taken from a girl younger than 18 with multiple sclerosis. Both conserved end residues are trimmed from each CDR3. A D gene is named only where the DNA matches it firmly.

V	J	D	CDR3
TRBV2	TRBJ2-1	NA	ASAGLADEQF
TRBV18	TRBJ1-2	NA	ASSPLPGTPANYGYT
TRBV5-1	NA	NA	ASSLVGRGVEETQY
TRBV11-2	TRBJ2-5	NA	ASSPRRTQETQY
TRBV6-2/TRBV6-3	TRBJ1-1	NA	ASRLDSLSQEAF
TRBV5-8	TRBJ2-5	TRBD1	ASSWEDRGYGSETQY
TRBV2	TRBJ1-1	NA	ASSAPGRHTEAF
TRBV12-3/TRBV12-4	TRBJ2-5	TRBD1	ASSLARRGLMETQY
TRBV20-1	TRBJ1-6	NA	SARRGGSENSPLH
TRBV20-1	TRBJ2-1	NA	SAPRGSYSNEQF
TRBV20-1	TRBJ2-7	TRBD2	SATPSGASYEQY
TRBV20-1	TRBJ1-1	TRBD1	SARGRGGSEAF
TRBV12-3/TRBV12-4	TRBJ1-1	TRBD1	ASIDNRGRTEAF
TRBV4-1	TRBJ2-7	NA	ASSQVYVDEQY
TRBV7-9	TRBJ2-1	TRBD1	ASSHGDRGRNEQF
TRBV24-1	TRBJ1-5	NA	ATRRGRNQPQH
TRBV24-1	TRBJ2-7	NA	ATSDGVYYEQY
TRBV28	TRBJ2-7	NA	ASSSLPWHEQY
TRBV7-2	TRBJ2-5	TRBD2	ASSSNPGLLGEQH
TRBV20-1	TRBJ2-1	TRBD2	SALRPGLEVSNEQF
TRBV20-1	TRBJ2-1	TRBD1	SATSGQVYNEQF
TRBV4-1	TRBJ2-7	TRBD1	ASSQDPGRGRNEQY
TRBV11-2	TRBJ2-1	NA	ASSLDPFGGNYNEQF
TRBV5-6	NA	NA	ASSLAVGAPGETQY
TRBV20-1	TRBJ2-3	NA	SATLSGRTDTQY
TRBV20-1	TRBJ1-2	NA	SARDRAGEYGYT
TRBV18	TRBJ1-5	NA	ASSPSRDNQPQH
TRBV12-3/TRBV12-4	TRBJ2-3	TRBD1	ASTLNALQGARTDTQY
TRBV6-2/TRBV6-3	TRBJ2-3	TRBD2	ASSYSTSGGQRYTDTQY
TRBV5-5	TRBJ2-3	NA	ASSLEGPTSTDTQY
TRBV20-1	NA	TRBD2	SALRLAGGPLSSYNEQY
TRBV3-1	TRBJ2-5	TRBD1	ASSHQAGTAEETQY
TRBV4-2	TRBJ2-5	TRBD2	ASSPTKTSGVETQY
TRBV5-1	TRBJ2-6	NA	ASSGQGIPSRNSGANVLT
TRBV5-1	TRBJ1-2	NA	ACSRFGADGYT
TRBV12-3/TRBV12-4	TRBJ2-3	NA	ASSKAGLASTDTQY
TRBV10-3	TRBJ2-1	TRBD2	AISDGTSGSYNEQF
TRBV20-1	TRBJ2-3	NA	SASLGGGGTDTQY
TRBV7-6	TRBJ2-4	NA	ASSLDRSLGQMDIQY
TRBV3-1	TRBJ1-2	NA	TSSQDRTSYT
TRBV5-8	TRBJ2-1	NA	ASSHGAGTYNEQF
TRBV4-1	TRBJ2-1	TRBD2	ASRQLGGVHWNEQF
TRBV20-1	TRBJ2-3	TRBD2	SARRTSGNTDTQY
TRBV2	TRBJ2-3	TRBD2	ASSSTGLASDTQY
TRBV7-9	TRBJ2-7	NA	ASSFPRSGDSYEQY